Listed here are 26 T cell receptor beta chains from one sample, sequenced in a study of molecular identifiers for immune sequencing clone quantification. TCRdb passed the PCR reads through MiXCR, listing each CDR3 protein once. In the table there are about 510,000 distinct CDR3 sequences, around 25% of which are singletons. Sequencing was done on a sample of naive CD8+ T cells from blood, with Jurkat cell RNA spiked in. The subset was: FACS-sorted CD8+CD4-CCR7+CD45RA+ naive T cells. These receptors were obtained from a human donor in good health. Some libraries in this study had Jurkat cell RNA spiked in.

For this clonotype: Since a much larger clone is just one base distant, this may be a read error. As the CDR3 is not closed by the conserved phenylalanine or tryptophan, this likely results from a read error. The chain is built from TRBV4-3 and TRBJ1-5; a weak D match, TRBD1 (6 bases). Germline CDR1 and CDR2: LGHNA and YSLEER. The CDR3 sequence is 15 residues long. V lost 6 bases, J lost 2 bases, and 14 bases lay in between. The CDR3: CASSSRGQRNQPQHL. The CDR3 nucleotides read TGCGCCAGCAGTTCAAGAGGACAGCGCAATCAGCCCCAGCATCTT.

Notes on this clonotype: This may stem from a read error, because a much larger clone lies one nucleotide away. The chain carries TRBV5-1 and TRBJ1-1, with 8 bases identical to TRBD1. The junction had 11 bases not matched to a gene; V was cut back by 4 bases and J by 6 bases. CDR1 is SGHRS, CDR2 YFSETQ, per germline. The CDR3 is made up of 15 amino acids. CDR3 coding DNA: TGCGCCAGCAGCCCCCGGGGACAGGCTGAAGCTGAAGCTTTCTTT. It yields the protein CASSPRGQAEAEAFF.

This clonotype was observed a handful of times. The chain has TRBV29-1 and TRBJ2-7; TRBD1 agrees at 8 bases. This CDR3 region has 15 residues. Trimming cost V 4 bases and J 0 bases; bases outside gene matches: 8. CDR1 and CDR2 from the germline V gene are SQVTM and ANQGSEA. CDR3 amino acids: CSVVGTGAFSYEQYF. CDR3 nucleotide sequence: TGCAGCGTTGTAGGGACAGGCGCCTTCTCCTACGAGCAGTACTTC.

Comments on this clonotype: A much larger clone sits a single nucleotide away, making a read error possible. The chain carries TRBV7-2 and TRBJ2-7; possible D gene TRBD2, 5 bases. Trimming removed 5 bases at V and 0 bases at J, with 17 bases between. From germline, CDR1 is SGHTA and CDR2 FQGNSA. The CDR3 is 16 amino acids. Written as DNA, the CDR3 is TGTGCCAGCAGCCCAACCCGAATAGCGAACTCCTACGAGCAGTACTTC. Amino acid sequence: CASSPTRIANSYEQYF.

The rearrangement joins TRBV25-1 to TRBJ2-3, with D possibly matching TRBD2 (7 bases). The CDR3 sequence is 15 residues long. In germline, CDR1 is MGHDK, CDR2 SYGVNS. The V and J ends lost 8 bases and 6 bases respectively, with 21 bases between them. DNA for the CDR3: TGTGCCAGCCGGGGGGCGGGAGTAGGGCCGGATACGCAGTATTTT. Residues: CASRGAGVGPDTQYF. Looking up the rest from reference TRBV25-1 and TRBJ2-3 gives the full variable domain: EADIYQTPRYLVIGTGKKITLECSQTMGHDKMYWYQQDPGMELHLIHYSYGVNSTEKGDLSSESTVSRIRTEHFPLTLESARPSHTSQYLCASRGAGVGPDTQYFGPGTRLTVL.

In regard to this clonotype: Being one base from a much bigger clone, this may be a read error. The chain recombines TRBV27 with TRBJ2-7; TRBD2 might be the D (5 bases). CDR3 length equals 14 residues. Germline V gene sequence: CDR1 MNHEY, CDR2 SMNVEV (reference sequence). The CDR3 bases are TGTGCCAGCAGTTTGAGAGGGAACACCTACGAGCAGTGCTTC. Amino acids: CASSLRGNTYEQCF.

This clonotype was counted a few times. The chain is built from TRBV15 and TRBJ2-4; D is possibly TRBD1 (6 bases). The CDR3 totals 14 residues. Germline CDR1 reads LNHNV; CDR2 reads YYDKDF (reference sequence). Deletions cut 5 bases from V and 9 bases from J, with 17 bases between. CDR3 loop: CATSGRGGEAIQYF. CDR3 sequence (DNA): TGTGCCACCAGCGGCCGAGGGGGTGAGGCCATTCAGTACTTC.

Details on this clonotype: Germline is not matched at one junction end, which may reflect a read error. V is TRBV27 and J is TRBJ2-7; perhaps TRBD1 as D (5 bases). Germline V lookup: CDR1 MNHEY, CDR2 SMNVEV (reference sequence). This CDR3 region has 12 residues. This CDR3 reads CASSTEGVEQHF. The CDR3 DNA reads as TGTGCCAGCAGTACCGAAGGGGTGGAGCAGCACTTC.

In this sample, this clonotype turned up a few times. V gene TRBV24-1 combines with J gene TRBJ1-1, with a weak D call TRBD1 (6 bases). Germline CDR1 reads KGHDR; CDR2 reads SFDVKD. The CDR3 is 12 amino acids. V was clipped by 7 bases and J by 11 bases, with 16 bases between them. The CDR3 loop is CATSQTGLEAFF. CDR3 coding DNA: TGTGCCACCAGCCAGACAGGCCTTGAGGCTTTCTTT.

This clonotype has a count of ten or more. The gene calls are TRBV20-1 and TRBJ2-5; 7 bases are shared with TRBD2. V was clipped by 7 bases and J by 2 bases; unmatched bases: 13. The CDR3 spans 15 residues. Germline-derived CDR1 and CDR2 are DFQATT and SNEGSKA (reference sequence). The CDR3 protein is CSVLGIAGPQETQYF. In nucleotides, the CDR3 is TGCAGTGTCCTTGGAATAGCGGGTCCTCAAGAGACCCAGTACTTC.

About this clonotype: An end of the junction differs from the germline gene, which may be a read error. The genes are TRBV12-3 or TRBV12-4 and TRBJ2-5, with a tentative D call TRBD2 (6 bases). The CDR3 loop spans 14 amino acids. CDR3 nucleotides: TGTGCCAGCAGCCCGGACTGGGGGGAAGACACCCAGTACTTT. Amino acids: CASSPDWGEDTQYF.

This clonotype was counted between two and nine times. The genes are TRBV6-5 and TRBJ1-2; a weak D match, TRBD1 (5 bases). With 4 bases removed from V and 4 bases from J, the gap between germline ends came to 10 bases. CDR1 is MNHEY, CDR2 SVGAGI, per germline. The CDR3 has 13 residues. The CDR3 loop is CASSWQGGYGYTF. The CDR3 bases are TGTGCCAGCAGTTGGCAGGGAGGCTATGGCTACACCTTC.

The rearrangement links TRBV27 to TRBJ2-1, with 8 positions matching TRBD2. This CDR3 is 14 amino acids long. Per germline, CDR1 MNHEY and CDR2 SMNVEV (reference sequence). J lost 10 bases, V lost 4 bases, and 9 bases had no gene match. The CDR3 is CASSSGGRGREQFF. CDR3 in DNA: TGTGCCAGCAGTTCGGGGGGGCGCGGCAGGGAGCAGTTCTTC.

This clonotype was observed at least ten times. The rearrangement links TRBV5-1 to TRBJ2-7; perhaps D is TRBD1 or TRBD2 (6 bases each). The germline CDR1 and CDR2 sequences are SGHRS and YFSETQ. V was pared by 4 bases and J by 7 bases, with 21 bases between. There are 15 residues in the CDR3. This CDR3 is CASSPNAGGGNEQYF. The CDR3 nucleotides are TGCGCCAGCAGCCCTAATGCCGGGGGCGGGAATGAGCAGTACTTC.

At least ten counts were recorded for this clonotype. The chain joins TRBV19 to TRBJ1-2, with D hard to call. The V and J ends lost 1 base and 1 base respectively, with 13 bases between them. The germline gives CDR1 LNHDA, CDR2 SQIVND (reference sequence). This CDR3 is 16 amino acids long. The CDR3 loop is CASSIVPPEGNYGYTF. The CDR3 DNA sequence: TGTGCCAGTAGTATAGTTCCCCCTGAGGGTAACTATGGCTACACCTTC.

This clonotype was observed a handful of times. Being one base from a much bigger clone, this may be a read error. The chain couples TRBV20-1 to TRBJ2-3, with a tentative D call TRBD2 (5 bases). CDR1 is DFQATT and CDR2 is SNEGSKA in the germline V gene (reference sequence). The CDR3 has 15 amino acids. The CDR3, as DNA: TGCAGTACTAGAGATGTAAGCGAGAGCACAGATACGCAGTATTTT. As protein: CSTRDVSESTDTQYF.

This clonotype has at least ten counts. This chain uses TRBV18 with TRBJ1-1; D unclear. With 0 bases removed from V and 1 base from J, the gap between germline ends came to 9 bases. Germline CDR1 is KGHSH and CDR2 is LQKENI. The CDR3 extends over 15 amino acids. This CDR3 reads CASSPPVGQNTEAFF. The DNA of the CDR3 is TGTGCCAGCTCACCACCTGTTGGGCAGAACACTGAAGCTTTCTTT.

This clonotype was seen repeatedly, ten times or more. The chain has TRBV12-3 or TRBV12-4 and TRBJ2-3; D is undetermined. V lost 5 bases, J lost 2 bases, and 5 bases lay in between. The CDR3 is 12 residues long. CDR3 DNA sequence: TGTGCCAGCAGTCCGTACACAGATACGCAGTATTTT. The encoded protein is CASSPYTDTQYF.

This clonotype was found a few times. The rearrangement links TRBV7-2 to TRBJ2-7, with D possibly being TRBD2 (5 bases). The V end lost 5 bases, the J end lost 4 bases, and 15 bases lay between the germline ends. The CDR3 contains 14 residues. Germline V gene data show CDR1 as SGHTA and CDR2 as FQGNSA. The chain's CDR3 is CASSPGSAAYEQYF. The CDR3 bases are TGTGCCAGCAGCCCGGGCTCAGCGGCGTACGAGCAGTACTTC.

This clonotype appeared many times. The chain is built from TRBV11-2 and TRBJ2-7, with no clear D. The CDR3 extends over 16 amino acids. Trimming left V 5 bases short and J 4 bases short, with 21 bases between. The germline V gene encodes CDR1 SGHAT and CDR2 FQNNGV. The CDR3 protein is CASSPSRTAPSYEQYF. The CDR3 DNA reads as TGTGCCAGCAGCCCGTCCAGGACGGCGCCCTCGTACGAGCAGTACTTC.

This clonotype was seen many times. This sequence joins TRBV5-1 and TRBJ2-7, with D possibly TRBD1 on 5 matching bases. The length of the CDR3 is 12 residues. V was clipped by 2 bases and J by 6 bases, with 9 bases between them. Germline V gene sequence: CDR1 SGHRS, CDR2 YFSETQ. This CDR3 is CASSFDRPEQYF. The DNA for the CDR3 is TGCGCCAGCAGCTTCGACAGACCCGAGCAGTACTTC.

This CDR3 is CSARDPGGGGETQYF. The DNA for the CDR3 is TGCAGTGCTAGAGATCCCGGGGGGGGCGGAGAGACCCAGTACTTC. This chain joins TRBV20-1 and TRBJ2-5; 8 bases are shared with TRBD2. The germline V gene has CDR1 DFQATT and CDR2 SNEGSKA (reference sequence). The CDR3 has 15 residues. V trimming: 0 bases; J trimming: 4 bases; junction bases outside the gene matches: 7.

This chain links TRBV19 with TRBJ1-3; D is uncertain. Germline CDR1 LNHDA, CDR2 SQIVND (reference sequence). The CDR3 spans 11 residues. With 9 bases removed from V and 3 bases from J, the gap between germline ends came to 6 bases. The chain's CDR3 is CASPFGNTIYF. The CDR3 DNA sequence: TGTGCCAGCCCCTTTGGAAACACCATATATTTT. The whole variable domain, remainder taken from reference TRBV19 and TRBJ1-3, is DGGITQSPKYLFRKEGQNVTLSCEQNLNHDAMYWYRQDPGQGLRLIYYSQIVNDFQKGDIAEGYSVSREKKESFPLTVTSAQKNPTAFYLCASPFGNTIYFGEGSWLTVV.

This chain joins TRBV21-1 and TRBJ1-5. TRBV21-1 is a pseudogene. The CDR3 sequence is 10 residues long. The CDR3 loop is CASSSQPQHF. The CDR3 nucleotides are TGTGCCAGCAGCAGTCAGCCCCAGCATTTT.

On this clonotype itself: One base away lies a much larger clone, so this may be a sequencing read error. The V call is TRBV6-6, the J call TRBJ2-5; a possible D gene is TRBD2 (5 bases). Germline CDR1 MNHNY, CDR2 SVGAGI (reference sequence). CDR3 size: 13 residues. Trimming cost V 7 bases and J 9 bases, with 18 bases left between them. The chain's CDR3 is CASMTNTLEPQYF. The CDR3 DNA reads TGTGCCAGCATGACTAATACCCTCGAGCCCCAGTACTTC.

There are a few counts of this clonotype. This sequence joins TRBV6-1 and TRBJ2-2; D is possibly TRBD1 (5 bases). The germline gives CDR1 MNHNS, CDR2 SASEGT. CDR3 size: 16 residues. V was clipped by 8 bases and J by 0 bases, with 16 bases between them. CDR3 protein: CASWRTGSPNTGELFF. CDR3 in DNA: TGTGCCAGCTGGCGAACAGGAAGTCCGAACACCGGGGAGCTGTTTTTT.